Listed below are T cell receptor beta chains from one sample, sequenced in a study of shared clonotypes between healthy human individuals. Here immunoSEQ multiplex PCR was the method, and the copy in TCRdb shows in-frame clones only, minus some. Of a few hundred thousand clones in the sample, around 72% were seen once. The sample was memory CD4+ T cells sorted from blood. The source is a man aged 30 to 39 in good health. Both conserved end residues are part of each CDR3.

j_call	v_call	cdr3_aa
TRBJ1-1	TRBV12-5	CASGSTYTEAFF
TRBJ1-2	TRBV19	CASTSRLYGYTF
TRBJ2-3	TRBV7-2	CASSLSPVRGDTQYF
TRBJ1-5	TRBV6-4	CASSVEFHSNQPQHF
TRBJ1-4	TRBV28	CASGGRLNEKLFF
TRBJ2-7	TRBV5-1	CASSLAGTANYEQYF
TRBJ2-1	TRBV5-4	CASSLARKLSSEQFF
TRBJ2-7	TRBV2	CASSWTDRELTSTYEQYF
TRBJ2-6	TRBV5-4	CASSLGFGTGGSSGANVLTF
TRBJ1-5	TRBV6-1	CASAGDRSYQPQHF
TRBJ1-2	TRBV4-2	CASSQEGPTGSYGYTF
TRBJ1-4	TRBV28	CASRSGGMGNEKLFF
TRBJ1-4	TRBV27	CASSQFPRASNEKLFF
TRBJ1-4	TRBV14	CASSPQQGNLGKLFF
TRBJ2-5	TRBV7-3	CASSLKSTETQYF
TRBJ2-3	TRBV10-3	CAISAVLGQGTDTQYF
TRBJ2-1	TRBV6-9	CARTPYGTSGSHEQFF
TRBJ2-7	TRBV5-1	CASSLAGPSEQYF
TRBJ2-7	TRBV10-2	CASSDSGGPGEQYF
TRBJ1-3	TRBV5-1	CASSLGQGVGNTIYF
TRBJ2-5	TRBV5-1	CASSQANAQLETQYF
TRBJ2-3	TRBV6-5	CASRARGGIGDTQYF
TRBJ2-6	TRBV5-4	CASSKRESGANVLTF